These 4 T cell receptor beta chains share one sample of origin, sequenced in a study of T cell responses to AZD1222 COVID-19 vaccine. This table comes from immunoSEQ multiplex PCR, and its TCRdb copy is limited to in-frame clones, with some not included. The sample includes about 150,000 clones, 85% to 90% seen only once; the top ten take just over 9%. Here the sequenced sample was peripheral blood, taken 28 days after the second AZD1222 dose. The source of these receptors is an adult who received the AZD1222 COVID-19 vaccine.

V and J are TRBV15 and TRBJ1-2; D might be TRBD1 (6 bases). Germline CDR1 reads LNHNV; CDR2 reads YYDKDF (reference sequence). The V end lost 4 bases, the J end lost 2 bases, and 11 bases lay between the germline ends. This CDR3 region has 14 residues. CDR3 loop: CATSNTQGNYGYTF. The CDR3 DNA reads TGTGCCACCAGCAATACACAGGGCAACTATGGCTACACCTTC.

The chain is built from TRBV28 and TRBJ2-1; 11 bases match TRBD2. This CDR3 contains 15 residues. Per germline, CDR1 MDHEN and CDR2 SYDVKM. The J segment lost 7 bases and the V segment lost 7 bases, leaving 9 bases of the junction unmatched. The CDR3 region is CASMVLAGDRNEQFF. CDR3 sequence (DNA): TGTGCCAGCATGGTACTAGCGGGAGATCGGAATGAGCAGTTCTTC.

The rearrangement uses TRBV4-1 and TRBJ2-3, with TRBD2 matching 9 bases. CDR1 is MGHRA, CDR2 YSYEKL, per germline. This CDR3 has 17 amino acids. Trimming removed 1 base from V and 6 bases from J; junction bases left unmatched: 11. The CDR3 DNA reads as TGCGCCAGCAGCCAAGTTCATTCCGCTAGCGGGAAGGATACGCAGTATTTT. Translating gives CASSQVHSASGKDTQYF.

The chain is built from TRBV7-2 and TRBJ1-1, with no clear D. This CDR3 has 12 amino acids. Germline CDR1 reads SGHTA; CDR2 reads FQGNSA. V was shortened by 3 bases and J by 3 bases, with 5 bases between the two germline ends. The CDR3 here is CASSFQYTEAFF. The DNA for the CDR3 is TGTGCCAGCAGCTTTCAGTACACTGAAGCTTTCTTT.